One sample yielded the 14 T cell receptor beta chains listed below, sequenced in a study of T cells in Graves' hyperthyroidism and ophthalmopathy. It was RNA transcripts that yielded the amplified TCR beta CDR3 regions. The study used the HTBI primer set for a first-round RT-PCR of the TCR CDR3. From the multiplex PCR reads, TCRdb called clonotypes with MiXCR, one entry per CDR3 protein. This sample has around 610,000 distinct CDR3 sequences, with about 15% found just once. The sequenced sample was blood. The receptors here all came from a woman aged 40 to 49 with Graves' ophthalmopathy.

This clonotype was detected many times. The rearrangement joins TRBV7-8 to TRBJ1-5; no definite D call. Trimming shortened V by 1 base and J by 5 bases, and 6 bases separated the two germline ends. Looked up from germline, CDR1 is SGHVS and CDR2 is FQNEAQ. The CDR3 extends over 13 amino acids. CDR3 region: CASSLGRYQPQHF. The DNA of the CDR3 is TGTGCCAGCAGCTTAGGTCGGTATCAGCCCCAGCATTTT.

Ten or more counts support this clonotype. This chain uses TRBV6-2 or TRBV6-3 with TRBJ2-5, with D maybe TRBD2 (5 bases). This CDR3 comprises 13 residues. V dropped 7 bases and J dropped 6 bases, with 15 bases sitting between them. In germline, CDR1 is MNHEY, CDR2 SVGEGT. The CDR3 bases are TGTGCCAGCACCCCGGGATTGGCAAAGACCCAGTACTTC. Its protein is CASTPGLAKTQYF.

The V call is TRBV6-2 or TRBV6-3, the J call TRBJ2-7; a weak D match, TRBD2 (6 bases). Germline values: CDR1 MNHEY, CDR2 SVGEGT. The CDR3 runs 14 residues. Trimming took off 6 bases at V and 0 bases at J, with 12 bases between the two ends. The CDR3 sequence: CASSRDFSSYEQYF. CDR3 sequence (DNA): TGTGCCAGCAGCCGGGACTTCAGCTCCTACGAGCAGTACTTC.

This clonotype came up many times. The chain recombines TRBV11-2 with TRBJ2-7; TRBD2 matches at 12 bases. CDR1 is SGHAT and CDR2 is FQNNGV in the germline V gene. CDR3 length: 17 residues. The ends lost 5 bases at V and 1 base at J; junction bases unmatched: 9. The CDR3: CASSPKKGTSGSYEQYF. DNA of the CDR3: TGTGCCAGCAGCCCGAAGAAAGGGACTAGCGGGTCCTACGAGCAGTACTTC. The full variable domain, with the rest looked up from reference TRBV11-2 and TRBJ2-7, is EAGVAQSPRYKIIEKRQSVAFWCNPISGHATLYWYQQILGQGPKLLIQFQNNGVVDDSQLPKDRFSAERLKGVDSTLKIQPAKLEDSAVYLCASSPKKGTSGSYEQYFGPGTRLTVT.

The chain uses TRBV27 and TRBJ2-2, with 8 bases lining up with TRBD2. Germline-derived CDR1 and CDR2 are MNHEY and SMNVEV (reference sequence). J gave up 1 base and V 10 bases, and 5 bases lay outside the gene matches. The CDR3 runs to 14 residues. CDR3: CAILGGENTGELFF. In nucleotides, the CDR3 is TGTGCCATCCTCGGGGGGGAGAACACCGGGGAGCTGTTTTTT.

This chain joins TRBV11-2 and TRBJ2-7; D call uncertain. CDR3 length: 14 amino acids. Germline-derived CDR1 and CDR2 are SGHAT and FQNNGV. The V end lost 3 bases, the J end lost 2 bases, and 11 bases lay between the germline ends. This CDR3 reads CASSLSVTPYEQYF. DNA for the CDR3: TGTGCCAGCAGCTTGTCGGTTACCCCCTACGAGCAGTACTTC.

This clonotype was seen repeatedly, ten times or more. The chain employs TRBV6-5 and TRBJ1-1, with 7 bases that match TRBD1. V gave up 0 bases and J gave up 8 bases; unmatched junction bases: 3. The CDR3 runs 13 residues. The germline V gene encodes CDR1 MNHEY and CDR2 SVGAGI. DNA for the CDR3: TGTGCCAGCAGTTACTCAGGGACAGCGGAAGCTTTCTTT. It encodes CASSYSGTAEAFF.

This clonotype was counted ten times or more. CDR3 sequence (DNA): TGTGCCAGCAGCGCCACACAGCTTACCTCTCGATATCCCCTCCCGAGAGCCTCCGAGCAGTACTTC. This sequence encodes CASSATQLTSRYPLPRASEQYF. The chain is built from TRBV7-6 and TRBJ2-7; D is uncertain. CDR1 and CDR2 from the germline V gene are SGHVS and FNYEAQ. Deletions cut 5 bases from V and 6 bases from J, with 41 bases between. CDR3 size: 22 residues.

This clonotype was picked up many times. CDR3 DNA sequence: TGTGCCTGGAGGAGGCTAGCGGGAGAGACCCAGTACTTC. This gives the protein CAWRRLAGETQYF. The chain uses TRBV30 and TRBJ2-5; 8 positions agree with TRBD2. Germline V lookup: CDR1 GTSNPN, CDR2 SVGIG (reference sequence). CDR3 length equals 13 residues. The junction had 4 bases not matched to a gene; V was cut back by 3 bases and J by 4 bases.

At least ten counts were recorded for this clonotype. CDR3 coding DNA: TGTGCCAGCACCTCCATGGCCTTTCAAGGGACTGAAGCTTTCTTT. This gives the protein CASTSMAFQGTEAFF. This chain links TRBV6-5 with TRBJ1-1, with no clear D. The germline gives CDR1 MNHEY, CDR2 SVGAGI. V was clipped by 7 bases and J by 5 bases, with 20 bases between them. There are 15 residues in the CDR3.

In its sample, this clonotype was seen many times. The gene calls are TRBV11-2 and TRBJ1-2; a weak D match, TRBD1 (5 bases). CDR3 length: 15 amino acids. Trimming removed 3 bases at V and 4 bases at J, with 15 bases between. Germline V gene data show CDR1 as SGHAT and CDR2 as FQNNGV. The CDR3 sequence: CASSFSGGAVYGYTF. The CDR3 DNA sequence: TGTGCCAGCAGCTTCTCCGGTGGGGCGGTCTATGGCTACACCTTC. The full variable domain, with the rest looked up from reference TRBV11-2 and TRBJ1-2, is EAGVAQSPRYKIIEKRQSVAFWCNPISGHATLYWYQQILGQGPKLLIQFQNNGVVDDSQLPKDRFSAERLKGVDSTLKIQPAKLEDSAVYLCASSFSGGAVYGYTFGSGTRLTVV.

The sample holds many counts of this clonotype. The chain couples TRBV12-3 or TRBV12-4 to TRBJ2-7; the match to TRBD2 covers 9 bases. The CDR3 length is 14 residues. After removal of 2 bases from V and 6 bases from J, the junction contained 5 bases not matched to a gene. As DNA, the CDR3 is TGTGCCAGCAGTTTATTACTAGCGGGCTCCGAGCAGTACTTC. Its translation: CASSLLLAGSEQYF.

This clonotype was recorded a few times. This chain joins TRBV29-1 and TRBJ1-1; weak D call: TRBD1 (6 bases). CDR1 is SQVTM, CDR2 ANQGSEA, per germline. V gave up 3 bases and J gave up 3 bases, with 17 bases separating them. This CDR3 region has 15 residues. The CDR3 DNA is TGCAGCGTTGAGGGGGAGGGGGGCGCGGACACTGAAGCTTTCTTT. Translated: CSVEGEGGADTEAFF.

The rearrangement uses TRBV6-1 and TRBJ2-3, with D perhaps matching TRBD1 or TRBD2 (5 bases each). Trimming pared 8 bases from V and 5 bases from J, leaving 11 bases between. There are 12 residues in the CDR3. Germline assignment: CDR1 MNHNS and CDR2 SASEGT. The CDR3 nucleotides are TGTGCCAGCGGTACGGGGCGAGATACGCAGTATTTT. Amino acids: CASGTGRDTQYF.